This TCR beta chain came from a study of shared clonotypes between healthy human individuals. About the research overall: The donors, a couple of women and a few men, were aged 18 to 49.

Running of the assay took place at deep level. TCRdb's copy holds only in-frame clones and misses some; the assay was immunoSEQ multiplex PCR. The repertoire holds 2 million to 2.5 million clones, with roughly 92% as singletons. The V segment lost 4 bases and the J segment 5 bases; nucleotides outside the gene matches: 4. Germline CDR1 reads SGHRS; CDR2 reads YFSETQ. CDR3 length: 14 residues. Study outcomes and limitations: Unshared clonotypes carried lower generation probabilities than those common to all four donors.

Notes on this clone: What it binds is not known.

The chain joins TRBV5-1 to TRBJ2-5, with 11 bases matching TRBD1. The sequenced material came from naive CD4+ T cells from PBMCs. Subset meaning: CD45RA+ positively selected. The receptor was derived from a man younger than 35 in good health. Some clones in this sample may be carry-over from other donors' samples. The CDR3 region is CASSAGQGAETQYF. The CDR3 DNA is TGCGCCAGCAGCGCAGGACAGGGGGCGGAGACCCAGTACTTC.